The present entry profiles one TCR beta chain with its context. As yet, its antigen is unknown. 60 Vbeta and 13 Jbeta primers were used in PCR. TCRdb's table, derived via immunoSEQ multiplex PCR, lists solely in-frame clones and lacks some. The sample gives around 150,000 clones, approximately 82% of which show up once; around 6.6% is in the top ten. These data belong to a study of cytomegalovirus exposure and HLA in healthy donors. Broader study findings: Cytomegalovirus association was assigned to some 160 TCR beta chains. The authors excluded some V segments, including TRBV6-2 and TRBV6-3, as indistinguishable. Further analysis was carried out later, and it showed several of the most significant clusters appearing linked to common viral pathogens.

Per germline, CDR1 MNHEY and CDR2 SMNVEV (reference sequence). This CDR3 region has 15 residues. V was trimmed by 0 bases and J by 5 bases, leaving 10 bases between them. The sequence was collected from a man aged 45-65 years in good health and CMV-seropositive. Specimen: PBMCs. The gene calls are TRBV27 and TRBJ2-2; tentative D call: TRBD2 (5 bases). CDR3 residues: CASSLSGVKTGELFF. The CDR3 nucleotides are TGTGCCAGCAGTTTATCCGGGGTCAAGACCGGGGAGCTGTTTTTT.